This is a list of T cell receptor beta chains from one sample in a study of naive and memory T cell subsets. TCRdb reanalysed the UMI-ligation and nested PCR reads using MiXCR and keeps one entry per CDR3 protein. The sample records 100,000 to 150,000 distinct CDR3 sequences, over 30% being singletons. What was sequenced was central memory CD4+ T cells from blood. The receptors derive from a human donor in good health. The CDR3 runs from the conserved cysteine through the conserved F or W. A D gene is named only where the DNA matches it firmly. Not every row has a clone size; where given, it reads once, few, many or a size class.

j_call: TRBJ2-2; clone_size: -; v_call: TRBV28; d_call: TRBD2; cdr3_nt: TGTGCCAGCACCTCACTCCGGACTAGCGGGAGCAGGGGGGAGCTGTTTTTT; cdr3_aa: CASTSLRTSGSRGELFF
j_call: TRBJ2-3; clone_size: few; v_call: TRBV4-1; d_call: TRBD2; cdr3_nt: TGCGCCAGCAGCCAAGATTCCCCGGGGACTAGCGTATCAGATACGCAGTATTTT; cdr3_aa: CASSQDSPGTSVSDTQYF
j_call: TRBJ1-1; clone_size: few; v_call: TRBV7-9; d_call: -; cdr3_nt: TGTGCCAGCAGCTTAGTAGGGCAGAACAAAGCTTTCTTT; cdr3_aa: CASSLVGQNKAFF
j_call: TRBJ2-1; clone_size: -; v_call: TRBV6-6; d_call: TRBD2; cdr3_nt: TGTGCCAGCAGAACGGGGACTAGCGGGAGCTCCTACAATGAGCAGTTCTTC; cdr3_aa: CASRTGTSGSSYNEQFF
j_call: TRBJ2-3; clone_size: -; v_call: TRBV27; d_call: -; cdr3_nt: TGTGCCAGCAGTTTCGGGGTGGGAGGCAAGACAGATACGCAGTATTTT; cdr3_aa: CASSFGVGGKTDTQYF
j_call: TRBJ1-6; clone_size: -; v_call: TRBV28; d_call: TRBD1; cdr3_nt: TGTGCCAGCACTCAGACAGGGGGTTATAATTCACCCCTCCACTTT; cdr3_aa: CASTQTGGYNSPLHF
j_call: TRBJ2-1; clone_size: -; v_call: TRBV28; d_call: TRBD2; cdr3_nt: TGTGCCAGCAGGGAGGGACTAGCGGGAGTTTGGCAGTTCTTC; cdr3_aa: CASREGLAGVWQFF
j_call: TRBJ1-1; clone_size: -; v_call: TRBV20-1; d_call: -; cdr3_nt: TGCAGTGCCAGACGCCGTGGGTCAGCAAACACTGAAGCTTTCTTT; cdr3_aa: CSARRRGSANTEAFF
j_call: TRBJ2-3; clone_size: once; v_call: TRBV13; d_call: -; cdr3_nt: TGTGCCAGCAGCTTCAACTCCGGGACTCGAGATACGCAGTATTTT; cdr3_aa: CASSFNSGTRDTQYF
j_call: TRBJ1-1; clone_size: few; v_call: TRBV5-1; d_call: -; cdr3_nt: TGCGCCAGCAGCAGGGTCAGATCCACTGAAGCTTTCTTT; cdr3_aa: CASSRVRSTEAFF
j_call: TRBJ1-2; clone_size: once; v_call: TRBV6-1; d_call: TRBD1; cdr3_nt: TGTGCCAGCAGTGAACGGACAGGTTATGGCTACACCTTC; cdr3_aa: CASSERTGYGYTF
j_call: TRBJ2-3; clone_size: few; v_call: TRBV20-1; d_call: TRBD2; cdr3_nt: TGCAGTGCTAGACCGGGACTAGCGCTTCGGGATACGCAGTATTTT; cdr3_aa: CSARPGLALRDTQYF
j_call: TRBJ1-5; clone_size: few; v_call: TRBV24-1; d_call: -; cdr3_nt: TGTGCCACCAGTGATCCACTAGGAGCCCAGCATTTT; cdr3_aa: CATSDPLGAQHF
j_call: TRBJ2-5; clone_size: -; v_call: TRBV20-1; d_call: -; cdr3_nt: TGCAGTGCTAGGTTTGTTGAGACCCAGTACTTC; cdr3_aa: CSARFVETQYF
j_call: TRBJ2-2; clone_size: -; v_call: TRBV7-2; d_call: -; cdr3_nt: TGTGCCAGCAGCTTAGTGGGCGGGATCGCTTCCGGGGAGCTGTTTTTT; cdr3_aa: CASSLVGGIASGELFF
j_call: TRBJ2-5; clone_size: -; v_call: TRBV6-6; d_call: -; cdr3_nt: TGTGCCAGCAGTTACCAAGCCGGAAGTTTCGGCGAGACCCAGTACTTC; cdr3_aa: CASSYQAGSFGETQYF
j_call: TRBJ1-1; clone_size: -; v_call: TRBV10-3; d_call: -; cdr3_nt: TGTGCCATTACCGGGATTTGGAACACTGAAGCTTTCTTT; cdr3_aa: CAITGIWNTEAFF
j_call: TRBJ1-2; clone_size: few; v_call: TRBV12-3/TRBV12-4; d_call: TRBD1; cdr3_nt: TGTGCCAGCAGTTCGAGGGGACAGAGGACCGGCTACACCTTC; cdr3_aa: CASSSRGQRTGYTF
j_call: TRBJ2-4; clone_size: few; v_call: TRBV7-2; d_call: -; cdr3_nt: TGTGCCAGCAGCGGGGGGTACAAAAACATTCAGTACTTC; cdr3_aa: CASSGGYKNIQYF
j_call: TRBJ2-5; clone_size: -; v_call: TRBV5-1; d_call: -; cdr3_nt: TGCGCCAGCAGATCAAACCAAGAGACCCAGTACTTC; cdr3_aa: CASRSNQETQYF
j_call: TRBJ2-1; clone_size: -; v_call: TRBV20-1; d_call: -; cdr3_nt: TGCAGTGCTAGAGATATAGGGATCAGCTCCTACAATGAGCAGTTCTTC; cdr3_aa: CSARDIGISSYNEQFF
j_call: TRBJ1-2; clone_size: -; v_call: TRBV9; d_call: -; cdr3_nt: TGTGCCAGCAGCTCCCGACTCTCCCAGGGCTACACCTTC; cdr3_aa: CASSSRLSQGYTF
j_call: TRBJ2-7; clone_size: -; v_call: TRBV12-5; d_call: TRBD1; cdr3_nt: TGTGCTAGTGGTTTGCATACGGGACAGGGGTCCAACGAGCAGTACTTC; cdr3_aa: CASGLHTGQGSNEQYF
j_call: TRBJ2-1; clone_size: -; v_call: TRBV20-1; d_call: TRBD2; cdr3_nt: TGCAGTGCTAGAGAACTAGCGGAGTACTACAATGAGCAGTTCTTC; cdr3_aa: CSARELAEYYNEQFF
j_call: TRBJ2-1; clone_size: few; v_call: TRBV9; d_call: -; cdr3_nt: TGTGCCAGCAGCGGTCGGGAGAGTCTAAGGGAGCAGTTCTTC; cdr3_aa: CASSGRESLREQFF
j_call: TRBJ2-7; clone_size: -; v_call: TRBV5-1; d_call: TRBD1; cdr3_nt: TGCGCCAGCAGGAGCGCCGGGACAGGATCCTACGAGCAGTACTTC; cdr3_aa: CASRSAGTGSYEQYF
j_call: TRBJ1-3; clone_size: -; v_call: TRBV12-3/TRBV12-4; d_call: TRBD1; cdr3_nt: TGTGCCAGCACGACAGGGAAAACTGGAAACACCATATATTTT; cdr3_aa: CASTTGKTGNTIYF
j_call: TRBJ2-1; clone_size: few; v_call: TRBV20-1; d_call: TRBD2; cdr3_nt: TGCAGTGCTAGGGCACTAGCGGACTCCTACAATGAGCAGTTCTTC; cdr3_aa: CSARALADSYNEQFF
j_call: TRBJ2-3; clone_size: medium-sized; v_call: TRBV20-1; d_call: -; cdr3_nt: TGCAGTGCTTGCGTGCGTCCGACAGATACGCAGTATTTT; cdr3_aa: CSACVRPTDTQYF
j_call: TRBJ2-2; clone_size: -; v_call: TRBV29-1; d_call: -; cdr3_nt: TGCAGCGCAATAGAGAACCCGAACACCGGGGAGCTGTTTTTT; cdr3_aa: CSAIENPNTGELFF
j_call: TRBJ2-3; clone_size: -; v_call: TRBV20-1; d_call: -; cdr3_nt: TGCAGTCCAGATACGCAGTATTTT; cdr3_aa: CSPDTQYF
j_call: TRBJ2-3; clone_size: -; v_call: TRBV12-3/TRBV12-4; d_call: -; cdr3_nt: TGTGCCAGCAGTTTGGCCTCTGGGGGGATTAGCACAGATACGCAGTATTTT; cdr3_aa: CASSLASGGISTDTQYF
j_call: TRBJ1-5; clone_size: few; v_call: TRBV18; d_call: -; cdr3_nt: TGTGCCAGCCGGACAGAAAACCAGCCCCAGCATTTT; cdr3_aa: CASRTENQPQHF
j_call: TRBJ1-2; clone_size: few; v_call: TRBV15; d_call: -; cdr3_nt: TGTGCGACCATATCAGAGAACTATGGCTACACCTTC; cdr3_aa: CATISENYGYTF
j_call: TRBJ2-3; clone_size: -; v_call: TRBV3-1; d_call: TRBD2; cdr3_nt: TGTGCCAGCAGCCGGGGACTAGCGGGAGGAAATACGCAGTATTTT; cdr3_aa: CASSRGLAGGNTQYF
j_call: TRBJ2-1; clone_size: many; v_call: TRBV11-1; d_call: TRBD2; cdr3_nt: TGTGCCAGCAGCTTAGGCGGGAGCGCCTACAATGAGCAGTTCTTC; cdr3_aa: CASSLGGSAYNEQFF
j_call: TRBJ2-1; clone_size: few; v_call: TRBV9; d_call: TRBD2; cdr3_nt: TGTGCCAGCAGCGTCGGTTGGCTAGCGGGAGCCGCCTACAATGAGCAGTTCTTC; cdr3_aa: CASSVGWLAGAAYNEQFF